This passage covers 4 T cell receptor beta chains from one sample sequenced in a study of T cell clonality in common variable immunodeficiency. Whole-study findings and limits: Reportedly, TCR beta sequences from common variable immunodeficiency showed fewer deletions and N-nucleotide insertions.

No antigen has been assigned to these receptors. This table comes from immunoSEQ multiplex PCR, and its TCRdb copy is limited to in-frame clones, with some not included. Listed here are about 33,000 clones without any singletons, the top ten holding about 6%. Sample: peripheral blood mononuclear cells. These TCRs come from a human donor with common variable immunodeficiency.

This clone was found many times. Read data end 3 residues before the CDR3 end; the end is taken from the germline J gene. This chain uses TRBV30 with TRBJ1-1, with D uncertain. V lost 2 bases to trimming and J lost 1 base, with 23 bases between them. Germline assignment: CDR1 GTSNPN and CDR2 SVGIG (reference sequence). CDR3 length equals 18 residues. The CDR3 spells CAWSRNLGIRVRNTEAFF. CDR3 DNA, as far as it was read: TGTGCCTGGAGTCGGAACCTAGGCATCCGGGTTCGGAACACTGAA. Filled out from reference TRBV30 and TRBJ1-1, the complete variable domain reads SQTIHQWPATLVQPVGSPLSLECTVEGTSNPNLYWYRQAAGRGLQLLFYSVGIGQISSEVPQNLSASRPQDRQFILSSKKLLLSDSGFYLCAWSRNLGIRVRNTEAFFGQGTRLTVV.

This clone was recorded a few times. The read terminates 3 residues ahead of where the CDR3 ends, so the germline J gene completes it. The V call is TRBV19, the J call TRBJ1-5; TRBD1 aligns across 7 bases. The germline V gene has CDR1 LNHDA and CDR2 SQIVND (reference sequence). Trimming took 3 bases from V and 5 from J; bases not matched to a gene: 10. The CDR3 contains 16 residues. Incomplete CDR3 DNA: TGTGCCAGTAGTATCCCCAGGGGGGTAGGGGATCAGCCC. Translating gives CASSIPRGVGDQP. The entire CDR3 is CASSIPRGVGDQPQHF.

This clone has a handful of counts. The sequenced fragment ends 3 residues before the CDR3 boundary, so the rest is inferred from the germline J gene. The V call is TRBV19, the J call TRBJ2-7; D unresolved. Germline lookup yields CDR1 LNHDA and CDR2 SQIVND (reference sequence). V lost 3 bases and J 3 bases, leaving 9 bases between the germline ends. CDR3 size: 13 residues. The CDR3 sequence: CASSMRRSYEQYF. The CDR3 bases that were read are TGTGCCAGTAGTATGCGGCGCAGCTACGAG.

This clone was counted many times. The read terminates 3 residues ahead of where the CDR3 ends, so the germline J gene completes it. V is TRBV6-4 and J is TRBJ1-5; unclear D gene. Trimming left V 4 bases short and J 3 bases short, with 10 bases between. CDR3 size: 14 residues. Germline CDR1 reads MRHNA; CDR2 reads SNTAGT. The CDR3 is CASSAGHPNQPQHF. The part of the CDR3 DNA that was read is TGTGCCAGCAGTGCTGGGCACCCCAATCAGCCC.